The subject of this entry is one T cell receptor beta chain. Its matching antigen is unknown. Trimming removed 0 bases from V and 0 bases from J, with 13 bases in between. In germline, CDR1 is SGHRS, CDR2 YFSETQ. The CDR3 totals 17 residues. This sample was taken from a study of T cell responses to AZD1222 COVID-19 vaccine. Across the study: The study pooled second doses at about 4 or about 12 weeks.

Overall study results and limits: Females outnumbered males among donors, who were mostly white British; clonal diversity was possibly underestimated. Vaccine-associated CD4 TCRs ranged over spike, dominating at 160-218 and 743-854.

Only in-frame clones appear in the TCRdb table, and some are missing; sequencing was by immunoSEQ multiplex PCR. The data contain about 130,000 clones, approximately 90% of them seen just once; the ten biggest clones take up under 25%. The source material was peripheral blood, sampled on day 0 of AZD1222 vaccination. The chain joins TRBV5-1 to TRBJ2-1; no definite D call. The receptor was derived from an adult in good health. CDR3 nucleotides: TGCGCCAGCAGCTTGGGTTCCGGCCGAAGCTCCTACAATGAGCAGTTCTTC. It specifies CASSLGSGRSSYNEQFF.